The clone carrying this T cell receptor beta chain was seen a handful of times. Its target is not known. These data are taken from a study of identical twins. Study observations and caveats: Sequences that were beta out-of-frame showed weaker excess twin sharing. Carriage of fewer insertions was seen in abundant cord blood beta clonotypes, whereas memory repertoires showed none.

Deletions cut 4 bases from V and 2 bases from J, with 9 bases between. Germline-derived CDR1 and CDR2 are MNHEY and SVGAGI. The CDR3 runs 15 residues. A universal primer site was created by template switching, with the cDNA bearing unique molecular identifiers. TCRdb re-called the 5' RACE reads through MiXCR, storing one row per CDR3 protein. This sample has fewer than 250,000 distinct CDR3 sequences, with 7.5% found just once. The same sample was also used in a study of yellow fever vaccine responses in identical twins. From that paper: On the reported evidence, twins' vaccine T cell responses seemed partly convergent and partly personalized.

The chain couples TRBV6-5 to TRBJ2-6; tentatively, D is TRBD1 (6 bases). The sequencing input was memory (CD45RO+) T cells sorted from blood. This clonotype was sampled from a woman aged 18-29 years in good health. This chain's CDR3 is CASSSDRPGANVLTF. CDR3 nucleotides: TGTGCCAGCAGTTCTGACAGGCCTGGGGCCAACGTCCTGACTTTC.